This TCR beta chain was documented in a study of CD8 T cells in ankylosing spondylitis. General study results and limits: Characteristic, it appeared, of ankylosing spondylitis blood was a TCR beta motif of eight highly homologous variants. Existing reports had already noted some motif variants in reactive arthritis synovial fluid and blood.

This clonotype was recorded at least ten times. Its target is not known. TCRdb re-called the 5' RACE reads with MiXCR, one entry per CDR3 protein. The sample lists 200,000 to 250,000 distinct CDR3 sequences, approximately 7.6% occurring once. The CDR3 totals 14 residues. The germline V gene has CDR1 SNHLY and CDR2 FYNNEI. V lost 6 bases to trimming and J lost 5 bases; unmatched junction nucleotides: 6. The origin of this receptor is a female donor with ankylosing spondylitis or in good health (not recorded which). Material for sequencing was blood, either unsorted or a sorted T cell fraction (not recorded which). The chain joins TRBV2 to TRBJ2-5; 10 bases fit TRBD2. CDR3 DNA: TGTGCCAGCAGGGATAGGACTAGCGGCGAGACCCAGTACTTC. This gives the protein CASRDRTSGETQYF.